This T cell receptor (beta chain) was captured in a study of regulatory T cells in long-lasting Graves disease (dated by TCRdb to the early 2020s). Background on the whole study: Persistent Graves' disease was defined as persistently positive TSH receptor autoantibodies together with antithyroid drug treatment for over 5 years. The study took place in China and was registered as a clinical trial. TCR sequencing covered some 13 persistent and roughly 20 newly diagnosed Graves' disease patients, some 33 samples in total. Persistent Graves' disease patients in the clinical cohort had taken antithyroid drugs for 9.5 to 13 years on average. Persistent Graves' disease patients were compared with newly diagnosed Graves' disease patients by peripheral blood TCR sequencing and RNA sequencing.

Results and caveats for the whole study, not just this receptor: Because the primary lesion, thyroid tissue, could not be accessed, the study looked at peripheral blood alone. The authors noted that the small sample size was a limitation that may lower accuracy. Persistent patients shared more public clonotypes among themselves (around 2,500) than newly diagnosed patients did (approximately 900). Compared with newly diagnosed patients, persistent Graves' disease patients had lower TCR Shannon entropy and fewer highly expanded clones, which suggests clonal expansion. Persistent disease showed preferential use of TRBV28, TRBJ1-2 and TRBJ2-5, whereas newly diagnosed disease favored TRBV20-1 and TRBJ2-1. Sequencing and analysis were limited to the TCR beta chain.

The protocol used for the library was multiplex PCR. Sequencing used an Illumina HiSeq 4000. iRepertoire HTBI primers and Arm-PCR amplification of CDR3 regions were used to construct TCR beta libraries. PCR products were gel purified before sequencing. In the paper's pipeline: Gene usage analysis of CDR3 amino acid clonotypes relied on the approximately 62 TRBV and 14 TRBJ segments identified across samples. COPE and FqMerger were used to merge filtered high-quality paired reads into contigs. BLAST was used to align contigs to IMGT TRBV, TRBD and TRBJ reference genes, with CDR3 defined following IMGT. Any clonotype with a frequency above 0.1% was counted as a highly expanded clone. Shannon entropy served as the measure of repertoire diversity, while the Gini coefficient captured V-J evenness. A clonotype found in more than one individual was treated as public. TCRdb redid the processing of the public reads, applying fastp at Q25 and MiXCR, and retained in-frame beta chains. All rows with the same CDR3 protein become a single entry with the most common DNA and genes. Here the V and J calls rest on TCRdb's processing, not on the authors' analysis. The sample data list over 650,000 distinct CDR3 sequences, and about 30% of these were observed just once. The ten biggest clones cover roughly 41% of the sample.

This clonotype has ten or more counts. There is no known antigen for this receptor. Nothing much larger sits one base from this clone, and base qualities are not available. The CDR3 measures 15 amino acids from cysteine to phenylalanine. The read is trimmed to its CDR3 DNA, 45 bases read in frame from base 1. V is pared back by 6 bases and J by 0 bases, with 14 bases lying between the germline termini. The time point label corresponds to: persistent/refractory GD, antithyroid drugs over 5 years with positive TRAb. RNA was extracted from PBMCs in TRIzol for both TCR sequencing and RNA sequencing. The diagnosis of Graves' disease was made according to American Thyroid Association guidelines. Patients for the study were recruited at an endocrinology department in Xi'an, China. Each patient gave 9 to 10 milliliters of peripheral blood, collected in an EDTA anticoagulant tube. Ficoll Paque Plus density gradient separation was used to isolate PBMCs, and no further T cell sorting was performed. An Agilent 2100 Bioanalyzer and agarose gel were used to assess RNA quality, and a NanoDrop 2000 was used to measure RNA concentration.

In this chain, TRBV12-3 or TRBV12-4 is recombined with TRBJ1-2; the best D guess is TRBD1, with 6 bases matching. This clonotype was obtained from a female donor with Graves disease. The sequences come from peripheral blood mononuclear cells (PBMCs), collected when the disease was refractory, from a patient treated with antithyroid drugs. The DNA sequence follows: TGTGCCAGCAGCTCCCCAGGGGAAGCTAACTATGGCTACACCTTC. It translates as CASSSPGEANYGYTF.